This T cell receptor (beta chain) was sequenced for a study of PD-L1 blockade in urothelial cancer. Using immunoSEQ multiplex PCR, the repertoire was profiled, and TCRdb retains in-frame clones only, with some absent. The sample has around 130,000 clones; roughly 83% are singletons. The CDR3 runs to 13 residues. The ends were cut back, 5 bases at V and 7 bases at J, with 11 bases in the middle. Per the germline V gene, CDR1 is MGHRA and CDR2 is YSYEKL. Described time point: pretreatment peripheral blood. Patients were living with locally advanced or metastatic urothelial carcinoma. This chain connects TRBV4-1 to TRBJ2-2; D not resolved. The TCR comes from a man aged 50 to 60 with urothelial cancer. The sequencing here drew on PBMCs, taken around atezolizumab (anti-PD-L1) treatment. CDR3 DNA: TGCGCCAGCAGCAGTCTCCTCAGCGGGGAGCTGTTTTTT. Protein: CASSSLLSGELFF.